This TCR beta chain was captured in a study of blood T cell repertoires in COVID-19. Profiled with immunoSEQ multiplex PCR; TCRdb holds only in-frame clones, not every one. The top ten clones hold 11% of a sample with some 130,000 clones, around 81% of them seen once. This CDR3 region has 13 residues. Trimming left V 6 bases short and J 5 bases short, with 13 bases between. CDR1 SGHVS and CDR2 FQNEAQ come from the germline V gene. The specimen sequenced was peripheral blood. The receptor was isolated from a human donor in a cohort sampled during active COVID-19. The chain is built from TRBV7-8 and TRBJ1-1; tentative D call: TRBD1 (5 bases). CDR3 sequence: CASRAGRGTEAFF. DNA of the CDR3: TGTGCCAGCAGGGCAGGGAGGGGTACTGAAGCTTTCTTT.